The sequence of this T cell receptor (beta chain) was determined in a study of T-cell reconstitution after alpha-beta-depleted transplantation in children (dated by TCRdb to 2016 to 2017). Describing the broader study: The study quantitatively tracked T-cell immune reconstitution after TCRalphabeta/CD19-depleted allogeneic hematopoietic cell transplantation in children using TCR repertoire profiling. Beyond this particular receptor, the publication reports: The apparently early alphabetaT-cell count recovery about two months after transplant was reportedly dependent on only several hundred rapidly expanded clones derived from non-depleted graft cells. The high TCRbeta diversity at day 60 in some patients was ascribed to recipient T cells and intrathymic progenitors that had survived conditioning. The frequencies of hyperexpanded clones fell over the following months, and after one year, T-cell counts and TCRbeta diversity were mostly attributed to newly produced T cells.

Including the terminal cysteine and phenylalanine, the CDR3 comprises 19 residues. Only CDR3 DNA is held: 57 bases, read in frame from base 1. For CDR1 and CDR2, the germline V gene lists MNHNS and SASEGT. V is shortened by 7 bases, J by 2 bases, and the region joining them spans 29 bases. The receptor library was made with PCR. The instrument given in TCRdb is Illumina HiSeq 2500. TCR library preparation used molecular barcoding, with unique molecular identifiers applied to normalize quantification of the TCRbeta repertoire. The public reads were run again by TCRdb, first through fastp at Q25 and then through MiXCR, and only productive beta chains were kept. Each CDR3 protein appears once, grouped with its most common genes and DNA. In all, the sample holds 81,000 or so distinct CDR3 sequences, and roughly a sixth of those were seen once. Around a fifth of the sample belongs to the ten largest clones.

This clonotype was found many times. It has no known antigen specificity. No base quality information exists; no much larger clone differs at one position. Sample treatment or condition, as interpreted from the label and publication: allogeneic hematopoietic cell transplantation with graft depleted of TCRalphabeta T cells and CD19 B cells. The children who served as transplant recipients had been given grafts of TCRalphabeta/CD19-depleted allogeneic hematopoietic cells. The material sequenced was PBMCs, mostly from graft donor cells, taken 180 days after TCRalphabeta/CD19-depleted stem cell transplant. This clonotype originated in a male patient under 10 years old who had a stem cell transplant for acute lymphoblastic leukemia, so the T cells may come from the graft donor. The rearranged chain carries TRBV6-1 and TRBJ1-1, with no D gene named confidently. The CDR3 has the sequence CASIGRTVLHVSQNTEAFF. DNA sequence: TGTGCCAGCATTGGCAGAACAGTTCTCCACGTCAGTCAAAACACTGAAGCTTTCTTT.